The T cell receptor beta chain under discussion was sequenced for a study of siplizumab effects on memory and regulatory T cells. Study-level background: Mixed lymphocyte reactions were matched in twos, containing siplizumab at around 0.97 ug/mL or lacking drug. Broader study findings: The naive T cell population seemed more diverse than memory cells and seemed a major contributor to the alloresponse.

In regard to this clone: Antigen specificity is unknown.

Produced via immunoSEQ multiplex PCR; TCRdb's table is partial and in-frame only. The data show roughly 18,000 clones, approximately 46% seen once. The CDR3 length is 16 residues. Germline loops: CDR1 SGHRS, CDR2 YFSETQ. The V and J ends lost 1 base and 2 bases, in that order; junction bases with no gene match: 4. Kept together in coculture, the mixed lymphocyte reaction cells spent less than 7 days at 37°C. Sequencing was performed on CFSE-low (dividing) CD4+ T cells sorted from an allogeneic mixed lymphocyte reaction. The receptor comes from a human donor in good health; the cells came from an allogeneic mixed lymphocyte reaction. This chain uses TRBV5-1 with TRBJ2-2; 8 bases are a match to TRBD1. The CDR3 is CASSLSGQVNTGELFF. CDR3 coding DNA: TGCGCCAGCAGCTTGTCGGGACAGGTCAACACCGGGGAGCTGTTTTTT. The full variable domain, its missing parts supplied by reference TRBV5-1 and TRBJ2-2, is KAGVTQTPRYLIKTRGQQVTLSCSPISGHRSVSWYQQTPGQGLQFLFEYFSETQRNKGNFPGRFSGRQFSNSRSEMNVSTLELGDSALYLCASSLSGQVNTGELFFGEGSRLTVL.